This TCR beta chain was identified in a study of T cell repertoires in cytomegalovirus infection. Overall study context: Recently identified HLA-C-restricted and well-studied HLA-B-restricted CMV epitopes were used. Indications came from public TCR beta signatures; they pointed to CMV infection and to a matching HLA type.

As concerns this clonotype: Its antigen is not identified.

CDR1 and CDR2 (germline): SGHVS, FNYEAQ. The CDR3 extends over 13 amino acids. The V and J ends lost 2 bases and 11 bases, in that order; junction bases with no gene match: 5. Study-wide findings and caveats: The ex vivo response showed dominance by HLA-C-restricted CMV-specific TCR beta clonotypes. Cumulative public TCR beta family frequency identified carriers of CMV plus the relevant HLA.

TCRdb passed the reads through MiXCR, listing each CDR3 protein once. This sample has roughly 160,000 distinct CDR3 sequences, with less than 25% found just once. This chain links TRBV7-6 with TRBJ2-1, with 8 bases lining up with TRBD1. The sequence derives from a human donor in good health (CMV status not recorded). Some clones in this sample may be carry-over from other donors' samples. The sample in question was CD8+ T cells from cultured PBMCs, obtained from culture after CMV antigen stimulation. The CDR3 spells CASSLLDRAKQFF. Here the CDR3 DNA reads TGTGCCAGCAGCTTACTGGACAGGGCAAAGCAGTTCTTC.